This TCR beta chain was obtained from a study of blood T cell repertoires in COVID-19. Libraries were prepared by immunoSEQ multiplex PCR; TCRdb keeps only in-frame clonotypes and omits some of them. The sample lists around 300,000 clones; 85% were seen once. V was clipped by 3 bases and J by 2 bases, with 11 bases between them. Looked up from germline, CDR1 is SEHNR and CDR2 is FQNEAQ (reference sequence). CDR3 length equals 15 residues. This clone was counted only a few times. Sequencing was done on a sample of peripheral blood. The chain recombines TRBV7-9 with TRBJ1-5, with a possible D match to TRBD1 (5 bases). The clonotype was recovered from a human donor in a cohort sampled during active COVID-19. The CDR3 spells CASSLGGSRNQPQHF. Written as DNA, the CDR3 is TGTGCCAGCAGCTTGGGGGGGTCCCGCAATCAGCCCCAGCATTTT.